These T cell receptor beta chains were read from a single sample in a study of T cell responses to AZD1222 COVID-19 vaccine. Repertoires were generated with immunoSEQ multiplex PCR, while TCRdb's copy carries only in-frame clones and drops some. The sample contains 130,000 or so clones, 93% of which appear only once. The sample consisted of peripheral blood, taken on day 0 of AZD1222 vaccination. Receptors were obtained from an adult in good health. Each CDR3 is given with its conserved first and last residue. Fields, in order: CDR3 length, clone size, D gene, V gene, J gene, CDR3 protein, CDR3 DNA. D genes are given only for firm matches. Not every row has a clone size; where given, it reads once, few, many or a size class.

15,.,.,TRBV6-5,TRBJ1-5,CASSPDRFSNQPQHF,TGTGCCAGCAGCCCAGACAGGTTTAGCAATCAGCCCCAGCATTTT
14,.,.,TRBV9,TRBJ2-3,CASSVGLATDTQYF,TGTGCCAGCAGCGTAGGGCTAGCCACAGATACGCAGTATTTT
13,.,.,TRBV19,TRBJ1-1,CASSRQGSTEAFF,TGTGCCAGTAGTAGGCAGGGGAGCACTGAAGCTTTCTTT
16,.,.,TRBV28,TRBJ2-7,CASSPSQGPHFYEQYF,TGTGCCAGCAGCCCCTCACAGGGACCCCACTTCTACGAGCAGTACTTC
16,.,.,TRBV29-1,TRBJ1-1,CSAEPTEARVDTEAFF,TGCAGCGCCGAACCCACAGAGGCCCGTGTTGACACTGAAGCTTTCTTT
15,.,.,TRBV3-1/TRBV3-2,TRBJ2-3,CASSPLRGSTDTQYF,TGTGCCAGCAGTCCTCTCCGGGGAAGCACAGATACGCAGTATTTT
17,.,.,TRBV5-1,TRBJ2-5,CASSRVSDGWSRETQYF,TGCGCCAGCAGCAGGGTTAGTGATGGGTGGAGTAGAGAGACCCAGTACTTC
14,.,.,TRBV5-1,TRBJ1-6,CASSSPGLNSPLHF,TGCGCCAGCAGCTCGCCGGGACTAAATTCACCCCTCCACTTT
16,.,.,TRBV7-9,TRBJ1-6,CASSPRQEGLLSPLHF,TGTGCCAGCAGCCCCAGACAGGAGGGCTTACTATCACCCCTCCACTTT
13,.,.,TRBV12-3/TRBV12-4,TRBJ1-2,CASSLMDSTFYTF,TGTGCCAGCAGTTTAATGGACTCTACTTTCTACACCTTC
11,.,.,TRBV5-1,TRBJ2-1,CASSLAEEQFF,TGCGCCAGCAGCTTGGCCGAAGAGCAGTTCTTC
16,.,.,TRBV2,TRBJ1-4,CASSGGRGPWREKLFF,TGTGCCAGCAGTGGTGGAAGGGGCCCTTGGCGGGAAAAACTGTTTTTT
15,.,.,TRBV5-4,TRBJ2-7,CASSLVAEHIYEQYF,TGTGCCAGCAGCTTGGTGGCCGAACATATCTACGAGCAGTACTTC
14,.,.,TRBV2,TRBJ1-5,CASSLGHLNQPQHF,TGTGCCAGCAGTTTAGGACACCTAAATCAGCCCCAGCATTTT
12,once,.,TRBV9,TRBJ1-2,CASSASGYGYTF,TGTGCCAGCAGCGCCAGTGGCTATGGCTACACCTTC
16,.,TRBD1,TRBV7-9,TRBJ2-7,CASSLVGQGSSYEQYF,TGTGCCAGCAGCCTTGTGGGACAGGGGAGTTCCTACGAGCAGTACTTC
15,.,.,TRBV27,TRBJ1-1,CASSLTAYPNTEAFF,TGTGCCAGCAGTTTGACTGCTTACCCGAACACTGAAGCTTTCTTT
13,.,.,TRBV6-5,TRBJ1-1,CASSYDPSSEAFF,TGTGCCAGCAGTTACGACCCCTCCTCTGAAGCTTTCTTT
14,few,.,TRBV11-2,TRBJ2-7,CASSTTRESYEQYF,TGTGCCAGCAGCACAACTAGAGAGTCCTACGAGCAGTACTTC
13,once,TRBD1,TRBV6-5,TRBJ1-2,CASSIQGVDGYTF,TGTGCCAGCAGTATACAGGGGGTCGATGGCTACACCTTC
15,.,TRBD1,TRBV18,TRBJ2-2,CASSPLTGAPGELFF,TGTGCCAGCTCACCCCTGACAGGGGCCCCCGGGGAGCTGTTTTTT
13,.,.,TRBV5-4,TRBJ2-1,CASSLRPTGGQFF,TGTGCCAGCAGCTTGCGCCCTACCGGTGGGCAGTTCTTC
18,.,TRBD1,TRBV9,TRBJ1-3,CASSVRGGPGGSGNTIYF,TGTGCCAGCAGCGTGCGGGGAGGGCCAGGGGGGTCTGGAAACACCATATATTTT
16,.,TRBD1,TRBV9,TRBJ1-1,CASSPRQGHRATEAFF,TGTGCCAGCAGCCCCCGACAGGGTCATCGAGCCACTGAAGCTTTCTTT
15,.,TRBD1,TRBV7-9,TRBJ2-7,CASSLGTGQSYEQYF,TGTGCCAGCAGCCTCGGGACAGGGCAGTCTTACGAGCAGTACTTC
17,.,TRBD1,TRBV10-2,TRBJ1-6,CASSEPRTGGRNSPLHF,TGCGCCAGCAGTGAACCCCGGACAGGGGGCAGGAATTCACCCCTCCACTTT
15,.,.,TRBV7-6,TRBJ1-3,CASSLGAPVGNTIYF,TGTGCCAGCAGCTTAGGGGCGCCTGTTGGAAACACCATATATTTT
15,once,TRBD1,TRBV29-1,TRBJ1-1,CSVDIGTGVMTEAFF,TGCAGCGTTGATATCGGGACAGGGGTGATGACTGAAGCTTTCTTT
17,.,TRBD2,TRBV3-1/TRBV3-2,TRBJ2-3,CASSRPGLAGAGDTQYF,TGTGCCAGCAGCCGGCCGGGACTAGCGGGGGCCGGGGATACGCAGTATTTT
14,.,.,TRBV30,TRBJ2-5,CAWGQNGGGETQYF,TGTGCCTGGGGTCAGAATGGGGGCGGAGAGACCCAGTACTTC
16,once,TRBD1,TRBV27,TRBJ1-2,CASGEPMGQIIYGYTF,TGTGCCAGTGGCGAGCCAATGGGACAGATAATCTATGGCTACACCTTC
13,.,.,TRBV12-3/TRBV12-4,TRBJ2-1,CASTLNPVNEQFF,TGTGCCAGCACCTTGAACCCAGTCAATGAGCAGTTCTTC
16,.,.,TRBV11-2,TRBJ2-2,CASSLDGGRYPGELFF,TGTGCCAGCAGCTTAGATGGGGGGAGATACCCCGGGGAGCTGTTTTTT
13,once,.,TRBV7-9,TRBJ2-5,CASSWAHTETQYF,TGTGCCAGCAGCTGGGCCCACACAGAGACCCAGTACTTC
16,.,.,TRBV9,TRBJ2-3,CASSVVGRSVADTQYF,TGTGCCAGCAGCGTAGTCGGACGGAGCGTAGCAGATACGCAGTATTTT
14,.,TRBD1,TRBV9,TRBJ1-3,CASSDDRAGNTIYF,TGTGCCAGCAGCGACGACAGGGCCGGAAACACCATATATTTT
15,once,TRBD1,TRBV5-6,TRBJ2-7,CASSLGQGVSYEQYF,TGTGCCAGCAGCTTGGGACAGGGGGTCTCCTACGAGCAGTACTTC
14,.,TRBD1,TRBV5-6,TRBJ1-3,CASSQGGSGNTIYF,TGTGCCAGCAGCCAGGGGGGGTCTGGAAACACCATATATTTT
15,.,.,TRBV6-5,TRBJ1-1,CASRTASSMNTEAFF,TGTGCCAGCAGGACAGCTAGTTCAATGAACACTGAAGCTTTCTTT
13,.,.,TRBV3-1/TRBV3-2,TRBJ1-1,CASSQDGETEAFF,TGTGCCAGCAGCCAAGACGGAGAAACTGAAGCTTTCTTT
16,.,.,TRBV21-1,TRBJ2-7,CASSKWGAGWAYEQYF,TGTGCCAGCAGCAAGTGGGGGGCCGGTTGGGCCTACGAGCAGTACTTC
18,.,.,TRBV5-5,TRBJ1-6,CASTPAQTASSYNSPLHF,TGTGCCAGCACCCCAGCCCAGACAGCGAGCTCCTATAATTCACCCCTCCACTTT
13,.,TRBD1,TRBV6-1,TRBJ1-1,CASSKTGMDEAFF,TGTGCCAGCAGCAAGACAGGGATGGATGAAGCTTTCTTT
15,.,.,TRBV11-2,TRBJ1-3,CASSLEGSSGNTIYF,TGTGCCAGCAGCTTAGAAGGGAGCTCTGGAAACACCATATATTTT
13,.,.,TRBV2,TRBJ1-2,CASINSPAYGYTF,TGTGCCAGCATTAACAGCCCGGCCTATGGCTACACCTTC
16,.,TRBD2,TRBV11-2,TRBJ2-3,CASSSSGGPWTDTQYF,TGTGCCAGCAGCTCTAGCGGGGGGCCGTGGACAGATACGCAGTATTTT
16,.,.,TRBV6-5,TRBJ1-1,CASSYGREGMNTEAFF,TGTGCCAGCAGTTACGGAAGGGAGGGGATGAACACTGAAGCTTTCTTT
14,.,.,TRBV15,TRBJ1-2,CATSTQTGDYGYTF,TGTGCCACCAGCACCCAGACTGGGGACTATGGCTACACCTTC
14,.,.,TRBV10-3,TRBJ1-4,CAISASGGDEKLFF,TGTGCCATCAGTGCGTCCGGGGGGGATGAAAAACTGTTTTTT
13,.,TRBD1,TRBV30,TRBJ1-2,CAWTGTGAYGYTF,TGTGCCTGGACCGGGACAGGGGCATATGGCTACACCTTC
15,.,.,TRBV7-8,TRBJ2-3,CASSLYLAHGDTQYF,TGTGCCAGCAGCTTATACCTAGCCCACGGGGATACGCAGTATTTT
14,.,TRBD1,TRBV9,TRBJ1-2,CASSVTGVSYGYTF,TGTGCCAGCAGCGTCACAGGGGTTTCCTATGGCTACACCTTC
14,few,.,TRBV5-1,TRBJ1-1,CASSLEGGYTEAFF,TGCGCCAGCAGCTTGGAGGGTGGTTATACTGAAGCTTTCTTT